This T cell receptor (beta chain) stems from a study of T cell changes during pregnancy in multiple sclerosis. CDR3 length: 11 residues. Trimming took 8 bases from V and 5 from J, leaving 7 bases between them. Germline V gene sequence: CDR1 MNHEY, CDR2 SVGAGI. Only in-frame clones appear in the TCRdb table, and some are missing; sequencing was by immunoSEQ multiplex PCR. The sample consists of some 50,000 clones, around 93% of them appearing once. The chain links TRBV6-5 to TRBJ1-5; tentatively, D is TRBD1 (5 bases). The clonotype originates from a female donor with multiple sclerosis, enrolled in a pregnancy study. Sequencing used CD8+ T cells from peripheral blood mononuclear cells, obtained in the second trimester of pregnancy. The CDR3 loop reads CASGAYQPQHF. The CDR3 nucleotides read TGTGCCAGCGGGGCCTATCAGCCCCAGCATTTT.